These 28 T cell receptor beta chains originate from one sample sequenced in a study of human T cells and chemical hapten exposure. Stated time point: patch test 1, 2 weeks after DPC sensitization. Treatment reported: therapeutic diphenylcyclopropenone sensitization with weekly scalp DPC. TCRdb itself ran the RACE reads through MiXCR, one entry per CDR3 protein. In the table there are around 75,000 distinct CDR3 sequences, about 12% of which are singletons. The source was whole blood, collected in connection with sensitization to the hapten diphenylcyclopropenone (DPC). These receptors came from a woman in her fifties or sixties with alopecia areata. Some clones in this sample may be carry-over from other donors' samples.

This clonotype appeared many times. The chain joins TRBV7-3 to TRBJ2-3, with D possibly matching TRBD2 (5 bases). The CDR3 has 16 amino acids. V lost 2 bases, J lost 3 bases, and 15 bases lay in between. CDR1 and CDR2 from the germline V gene are SGHTA and FQGTGA. Written as DNA, the CDR3 is TGTGCCAGCAGCTTATTTGGTAGCGTTCAAACAGATACGCAGTATTTT. Its protein is CASSLFGSVQTDTQYF.

The chain employs TRBV20-1 and TRBJ1-2; D is ambiguous. This CDR3 has 15 amino acids. CDR1 and CDR2 from the germline V gene are DFQATT and SNEGSKA (reference sequence). V dropped 0 bases and J dropped 4 bases, with 15 bases sitting between them. The CDR3 nucleotides read TGCAGTGCTAGAGATCGTGGCCCCGAAGGCTATGGCTACACCTTC. Translated, it gives CSARDRGPEGYGYTF.

In this sample, this clonotype turned up a few times. This chain connects TRBV11-2 to TRBJ1-6; D is ambiguous. CDR1 is SGHAT, CDR2 FQNNGV, per germline. CDR3 length equals 13 residues. V was shortened by 2 bases and J by 3 bases, with 2 bases between the two germline ends. In DNA, the CDR3 is TGTGCCAGCAGCTTAAGCTATAATTCACCCCTCCACTTT. It specifies CASSLSYNSPLHF.

J is TRBJ2-3 and V is TRBV9, with D perhaps matching TRBD2 (5 bases). Germline V CDR1 and CDR2: SGDLS, YYNGEE. V lost 0 bases and J lost 6, with 8 bases in between. The CDR3 length is 13 residues. The CDR3: CASSVGTGDTQYF. The DNA for the CDR3 is TGTGCCAGCAGCGTAGGGACTGGGGATACGCAGTATTTT.

This clonotype has ten or more counts. The J gene is TRBJ2-3, the V gene TRBV19; 10 bases are shared with TRBD2. Losses at the gene ends were 5 bases for V and 0 bases for J; bases not matched to a gene: 2. From germline, CDR1 is LNHDA and CDR2 SQIVND (reference sequence). CDR3 length: 15 residues. The CDR3 protein is CASSVSGGSTDTQYF. The CDR3 region has the DNA TGTGCCAGTAGTGTTAGCGGGGGGAGCACAGATACGCAGTATTTT.

This clonotype was seen at least ten times. V usage is TRBV12-3 or TRBV12-4 and J usage is TRBJ2-7, with 11 positions matching TRBD1. V gave up 6 bases and J gave up 1 base; unmatched junction bases: 5. This CDR3 region has 15 residues. The CDR3 spells CASRRTGGRSYEQYF. CDR3 DNA: TGTGCCAGCAGAAGGACAGGGGGCAGGTCCTACGAGCAGTACTTC.

The chain is built from TRBV5-4 and TRBJ2-3; 8 bases agree with TRBD2. The CDR3 is 16 residues long. From germline, CDR1 is SGHNT and CDR2 YYREEE (reference sequence). V shed 4 bases, J shed 4 bases, and the junction held 11 bases outside the gene matches. The CDR3, as DNA: TGTGCCAGCAGCCGCGAACTAGCGGCCGCCTCAGATACGCAGTATTTT. Translated: CASSRELAAASDTQYF. The complete variable domain, with remaining parts taken from reference TRBV5-4 and TRBJ2-3, reads ETGVTQSPTHLIKTRGQQVTLRCSSQSGHNTVSWYQQALGQGPQFIFQYYREEENGRGNFPPRFSGLQFPNYSSELNVNALELDDSALYLCASSRELAAASDTQYFGPGTRLTVL.

This clonotype has just a few counts. The chain carries TRBV27 and TRBJ2-1, with D perhaps being TRBD1 or TRBD2 (5 bases each). CDR3 length: 12 amino acids. Per germline, CDR1 MNHEY and CDR2 SMNVEV (reference sequence). Trimming removed 8 bases from V and 5 bases from J, with 10 bases in between. Here the CDR3 reads CASWDANNEQFF. DNA for the CDR3: TGTGCCAGCTGGGACGCCAACAATGAGCAGTTCTTC.

This clonotype appeared many times. V gene TRBV10-3 combines with J gene TRBJ2-7; D is uncertain. Germline CDR1 reads ENHRY; CDR2 reads SYGVKD. Trimming stripped 0 bases from V and 2 bases from J, with 8 bases between. The CDR3 has 14 residues. For the CDR3, the DNA is TGTGCCATCAGTGAGTCGATGATTACCTACGAGCAGTACTTC. Amino acids: CAISESMITYEQYF.

This clonotype appeared many times. This chain joins TRBV7-9 and TRBJ1-5; possible D gene TRBD1, 6 bases. The germline CDR1 and CDR2 sequences are SEHNR and FQNEAQ (reference sequence). This CDR3 contains 14 residues. Deletions cut 2 bases from V and 1 base from J, with 6 bases between. CDR3 region: CASSLTGSNQPQHF. DNA of the CDR3: TGTGCCAGCAGCTTAACAGGGAGCAATCAGCCCCAGCATTTT.

This clonotype was seen a few times. The rearrangement uses TRBV9 and TRBJ1-2, with 7 bases identical to TRBD1. CDR1 and CDR2 from the germline V gene are SGDLS and YYNGEE. This CDR3 contains 15 residues. V lost 4 bases, J lost 4 bases, and 10 bases stayed unmatched. As DNA, the CDR3 is TGTGCCAGCAGCCGACAGGGAGAAAACTTCTATGGCTACACCTTC. Protein: CASSRQGENFYGYTF.

This clonotype turned up a few times. The genes are TRBV6-6 and TRBJ1-1; D remains ambiguous. CDR1 is MNHNY, CDR2 SVGAGI, per germline (reference sequence). This CDR3 is built from 14 residues. With 6 bases removed from V and 2 bases from J, the gap between germline ends came to 13 bases. CDR3 protein: CASSPIQENTEAFF. The CDR3 nucleotides are TGTGCCAGCAGCCCGATTCAGGAAAACACTGAAGCTTTCTTT.

A few counts support this clonotype. The V call is TRBV5-1, the J call TRBJ1-2, with D perhaps matching TRBD1 (6 bases). Germline V gene sequence: CDR1 SGHRS, CDR2 YFSETQ. V lost 6 bases to trimming and J lost 6 bases, with 18 bases between them. CDR3 length: 14 residues. The CDR3 reads CASKYRQVQDGYTF. The CDR3 DNA is TGCGCCAGCAAATACCGACAGGTCCAGGATGGCTACACCTTC.

This clonotype was seen ten or more times. V gene TRBV12-3 or TRBV12-4 combines with J gene TRBJ2-5; 10 bases match TRBD2. J gave up 7 bases and V 6 bases, and 8 bases lay outside the gene matches. CDR3 length: 14 residues. DNA for the CDR3: TGTGCCAGCAGATCTAGCGGGGGTGAGGTGACCCAGTACTTC. Residues: CASRSSGGEVTQYF.

This clonotype was counted ten times or more. The chain employs TRBV6-6 and TRBJ1-1; D ambiguous. V lost 3 bases and J 1 base, leaving 9 bases between the germline ends. The CDR3 runs to 14 residues. CDR1 and CDR2 from the germline V gene are MNHNY and SVGAGI (reference sequence). Written as DNA, the CDR3 is TGTGCCAGCAGTTATGAGAGTCCGAACACTGAAGCTTTCTTT. It encodes CASSYESPNTEAFF.

This clonotype has a handful of counts. This chain links TRBV3-1 with TRBJ2-7; a weak D match, TRBD1 (6 bases). Trimming took 1 base from V and 3 from J, leaving 13 bases between them. Germline V gene data show CDR1 as LGHDT and CDR2 as YNNKEL (reference sequence). The CDR3 is 15 residues long. The CDR3 DNA reads as TGTGCCAGCAGCCAAGGGGGGCTAGAGGTCTACGAGCAGTACTTC. Its protein product is CASSQGGLEVYEQYF.

This clonotype was counted only a few times. The chain couples TRBV6-6 to TRBJ2-4; 7 bases align to TRBD1. This CDR3 is 16 amino acids long. Germline lookup yields CDR1 MNHNY and CDR2 SVGAGI (reference sequence). V lost 0 bases to trimming and J lost 2 bases; unmatched junction nucleotides: 4. The CDR3: CASSYSGGFTKNIQYF. Written as DNA, the CDR3 is TGTGCCAGCAGTTACTCAGGGGGCTTTACCAAAAACATTCAGTACTTC.

This clonotype was seen a handful of times. This chain links TRBV11-1 with TRBJ1-1; the D is unclear. The ends were cut back, 6 bases at V and 0 bases at J, with 8 bases in the middle. Per germline, CDR1 SGHAT and CDR2 FQDESV (reference sequence). The CDR3 runs to 13 residues. CDR3 residues: CASSKQVNTEAFF. The DNA of the CDR3 is TGTGCCAGCAGTAAGCAGGTGAACACTGAAGCTTTCTTT.

This clonotype has ten or more counts. V usage is TRBV12-3 or TRBV12-4 and J usage is TRBJ1-5; 7 nucleotides align to TRBD1. This CDR3 has 15 residues. J was trimmed by 0 bases and V by 5 bases; bases with no gene match: 4. The CDR3 region has the DNA TGTGCCAGCAGTCAAAGACAGGGTAGCAATCAGCCCCAGCATTTT. It is translated as CASSQRQGSNQPQHF.

In this sample, this clonotype turned up many times. V gene TRBV20-1 combines with J gene TRBJ2-1; a possible D gene is TRBD1 (6 bases). The CDR3 contains 16 residues. Germline loops: CDR1 DFQATT, CDR2 SNEGSKA (reference sequence). V gave up 0 bases and J gave up 6 bases, with 18 bases separating them. The CDR3 region has the DNA TGCAGTGCTAGAGATCGGGACAAGTCATGGGCCAATGAGCAGTTCTTC. Translated: CSARDRDKSWANEQFF.

V usage is TRBV5-1 and J usage is TRBJ2-6; TRBD1 aligns across 9 bases. This CDR3 contains 17 residues. Germline V gene lookup returns CDR1 SGHRS and CDR2 YFSETQ. Losses at the gene ends were 4 bases for V and 4 bases for J; bases not matched to a gene: 9. CDR3 loop: CASSDGTGRSGANVLTF. The CDR3 DNA is TGCGCCAGCAGCGACGGGACAGGGCGGTCCGGGGCCAACGTCCTGACTTTC.

The chain joins TRBV15 to TRBJ2-7; 9 bases are a match to TRBD1. Germline CDR1 reads LNHNV; CDR2 reads YYDKDF (reference sequence). V dropped 3 bases and J dropped 4; count of bases not matched to a gene: 7. This CDR3 spans 15 amino acids. Here the CDR3 DNA reads TGTGCCACCAGCAGGACGGGGACAGGGTCGTACGAGCAGTACTTC. Protein: CATSRTGTGSYEQYF.

This clonotype was recorded many times. The genes are TRBV25-1 and TRBJ1-1; D might be TRBD1 (6 bases). Deletions cut 3 bases from V and 6 bases from J, with 23 bases between. CDR3 size: 17 residues. CDR1 is MGHDK and CDR2 is SYGVNS in the germline V gene. In DNA, the CDR3 is TGTGCCAGCAGTGAGGGGGGCTGGGGAGGGGCGTTCGCTGAAGCTTTCTTT. Encoded protein: CASSEGGWGGAFAEAFF.

J is TRBJ2-7 and V is TRBV6-5; no firm D call. With 5 bases removed from V and 1 base from J, the gap between germline ends came to 6 bases. CDR3 length: 12 residues. Germline lookup yields CDR1 MNHEY and CDR2 SVGAGI. CDR3 nucleotides: TGTGCCAGCAGTGGGGTTTCCTACGAGCAGTACTTC. The encoded protein is CASSGVSYEQYF.

The V gene is TRBV4-1, the J gene TRBJ2-7; TRBD1 agrees at 7 bases. Per the germline V gene, CDR1 is MGHRA and CDR2 is YSYEKL. V dropped 3 bases and J dropped 0; count of bases not matched to a gene: 5. CDR3 size: 15 residues. The DNA for the CDR3 is TGCGCCAGCAGCCAGAGGGACAGAAACTCCTACGAGCAGTACTTC. Translation gives CASSQRDRNSYEQYF.

This clonotype was counted at least ten times. The rearrangement uses TRBV20-1 and TRBJ1-2; D may be TRBD1 (6 bases). The CDR3 is made up of 14 amino acids. Germline V gene sequence: CDR1 DFQATT, CDR2 SNEGSKA (reference sequence). V was pared by 1 base and J by 5 bases, with 14 bases between. The DNA of the CDR3 is TGCAGTGCTAGAGTAACCGCAGGGGATTATGGCTACACCTTC. Encoded protein: CSARVTAGDYGYTF.

This clonotype was seen only a few times. The chain has TRBV20-1 and TRBJ1-2; D uncertain. The CDR3 contains 13 residues. Trimming took off 3 bases at V and 6 bases at J, with 14 bases between the two ends. Germline V gene sequence: CDR1 DFQATT, CDR2 SNEGSKA (reference sequence). CDR3 region: CSASSDGRNGYTF. CDR3 bases: TGCAGTGCTAGTTCGGACGGAAGGAATGGCTACACCTTC.

This clonotype was counted ten times or more. The V and J genes are TRBV4-1 and TRBJ1-5; possible D gene TRBD1, 5 bases. CDR3 length: 14 residues. The germline CDR1 and CDR2 sequences are MGHRA and YSYEKL. Trimming stripped 2 bases from V and 5 bases from J, with 10 bases between. The CDR3 DNA reads TGCGCCAGCAGCCAACGGGGCAGTCATCAGCCCCAGCATTTT. It is translated as CASSQRGSHQPQHF.